One and the same sample provided the 20 T cell receptor beta chains below, sequenced in a study of spatial heterogeneity in lung cancer. Overall study results and limits: Expanded alpha and beta TCR counts within tumors tracked tumor mutation counts.

Indicated time point: sample taken at primary tumor resection. Which antigens these TCRs recognize remains unknown. MiXCR, run by TCRdb on the 5' RACE reads, gives a single entry per CDR3 protein. The sample consists of roughly 4,500 distinct CDR3 sequences, 6% to 6.5% of them appearing once. The sequencing used lung tumor tissue, collected at surgery. The receptors come from a male donor with early-stage non-small cell lung cancer.

With respect to this clonotype: Given a much more abundant clone one base away, this may be a read error. V usage is TRBV7-8 and J usage is TRBJ1-2, with a weak D call TRBD1 (5 bases). CDR1 SGHVS and CDR2 FQNEAQ come from the germline V gene. CDR3 size: 12 residues. In nucleotides, the CDR3 is TGTGCCAACAGCTTCGCTGAGGGGGGCTACACCTTC. Residues: CANSFAEGGYTF.

This clonotype was seen many times. This chain links TRBV7-6 with TRBJ2-6; unclear D gene. Between the trimmed V and J ends, which lost 4 bases and 4 bases, there was a span of 20 bases. CDR3 length equals 18 residues. Per the germline V gene, CDR1 is SGHVS and CDR2 is FNYEAQ. Here the CDR3 DNA reads TGTGCCAGCAGCTCCGGACCGGCTACCTCTACCGGGGCCAACGTCCTGACTTTC. Amino acid sequence: CASSSGPATSTGANVLTF.

Judged by abundance, this clonotype is medium-sized. The V and J genes are TRBV5-5 and TRBJ2-2, with TRBD1 identical over 10 bases. The CDR3 length is 17 residues. V was pared by 4 bases and J by 0 bases, with 6 bases of the junction left unmatched. Germline V gene sequence: CDR1 SGHKS, CDR2 YYEKEE (reference sequence). In DNA form, the CDR3 reads TGTGCCAGCAGCAAAACCGGGACAGGGGCGAACACCGGGGAGCTGTTTTTT. Protein sequence: CASSKTGTGANTGELFF. The variable domain in full, completed from reference TRBV5-5 and TRBJ2-2, reads DAGVTQSPTHLIKTRGQQVTLRCSPISGHKSVSWYQQVLGQGPQFIFQYYEKEERGRGNFPDRFSARQFPNYSSELNVNALLLGDSALYLCASSKTGTGANTGELFFGEGSRLTVL.

This clonotype is medium-sized within its sample. This chain joins TRBV4-2 and TRBJ2-7; D may be TRBD2 (5 bases). The germline gives CDR1 LGHNA, CDR2 YNFKEQ. CDR3 length equals 14 residues. V lost 6 bases and J 0 bases, leaving 12 bases between the germline ends. The DNA for the CDR3 is TGTGCCAGCAGAGAGGGCGGCAGCTCCTACGAGCAGTACTTC. The encoded protein is CASREGGSSYEQYF.

By share, this clonotype counts as medium-sized (0.01 to 0.1%). The chain is built from TRBV20-1 and TRBJ1-5; D is possibly TRBD1 (5 bases). There are 16 residues in the CDR3. The germline CDR1 and CDR2 sequences are DFQATT and SNEGSKA (reference sequence). V was clipped by 2 bases and J by 5 bases, with 19 bases between them. The CDR3 region has the DNA TGCAGTGCTAGAAAAGGAGCAGGGTCTGTAGATCAGCCCCAGCATTTT. Its protein is CSARKGAGSVDQPQHF.

This clonotype is deemed medium-sized. The J gene is TRBJ1-6, the V gene TRBV20-1; 7 bases fit TRBD1. Germline CDR1 DFQATT, CDR2 SNEGSKA (reference sequence). Unmatched junction bases numbered 7, after V lost 6 bases and J lost 5 bases. The CDR3 sequence is 14 residues long. The CDR3 here is CSARGQLDNSPLHF. The DNA for the CDR3 is TGCAGTGCCAGGGGACAGCTAGATAATTCACCCCTCCACTTT.

By share of the sample, this clonotype is medium-sized (0.01 to 0.1%). The chain uses TRBV20-1 and TRBJ1-4, with TRBD1 matching 8 bases. V gave up 2 bases and J gave up 7 bases; unmatched junction bases: 3. CDR3 length: 13 residues. CDR1 is DFQATT, CDR2 SNEGSKA, per germline (reference sequence). For the CDR3, the DNA is TGCAGTGCTAGACAGGGGGCGGGTGAAAAACTGTTTTTT. It translates to CSARQGAGEKLFF.

This clonotype showed up just a few times. This chain joins TRBV19 and TRBJ2-7, with D possibly TRBD1 on 6 matching bases. Germline V gives CDR1 LNHDA, CDR2 SQIVND (reference sequence). V lost 7 bases, J lost 6 bases, and 13 bases lay in between. This CDR3 is 12 amino acids long. CDR3 coding DNA: TGTGCCAGTAAGTCGGCCAGGGGCGAGCAGTACTTC. This codes for CASKSARGEQYF.

By its share, this clonotype is medium-sized (0.01 to 0.1%). This chain uses TRBV6-2 or TRBV6-3 with TRBJ1-1; possibly TRBD1 for D (5 bases). Trimming shortened V by 6 bases and J by 5 bases, and 13 bases separated the two germline ends. The CDR3 is made up of 13 amino acids. From germline, CDR1 is MNHEY and CDR2 SVGEGT. DNA for the CDR3: TGTGCCAGCAGCCGGGGCCCGCGGACTGAAGCTTTCTTT. Its protein is CASSRGPRTEAFF.

This clonotype came up many times. The V call is TRBV20-1, the J call TRBJ2-7, with 11 bases that match TRBD2. CDR1 and CDR2 from the germline V gene are DFQATT and SNEGSKA (reference sequence). Trimming removed 6 bases from V and 6 bases from J; junction bases left unmatched: 10. The CDR3 runs 14 residues. CDR3 loop: CSAGTSGRNSEQYF. The CDR3, as DNA: TGCAGTGCGGGTACTAGCGGGAGAAATTCCGAGCAGTACTTC.

This clonotype was counted many times. This rearrangement joins TRBV7-2 to TRBJ2-1; D is possibly TRBD2 (5 bases). The germline V and J ends were trimmed by 5 bases and 0 bases, with 17 bases remaining between them. CDR3 length: 17 residues. Per germline, CDR1 SGHTA and CDR2 FQGNSA. The CDR3 DNA reads TGTGCCAGCAGCCCAGCGGAGCGGCCTCGCTCCTACAATGAGCAGTTCTTC. This sequence encodes CASSPAERPRSYNEQFF.

This clonotype has a count of ten or more. The chain employs TRBV20-1 and TRBJ2-7; a possible D gene is TRBD1 (5 bases). This CDR3 spans 16 amino acids. The V gene's germline CDR1 is DFQATT and CDR2 SNEGSKA (reference sequence). V was shortened by 0 bases and J by 0 bases, with 15 bases between the two germline ends. CDR3 amino acids: CSARDLRQTSSYEQYF. In nucleotides, the CDR3 is TGCAGTGCTAGAGATCTTCGACAGACGAGCTCCTACGAGCAGTACTTC.

This chain uses TRBV29-1 with TRBJ2-7; tentative D call: TRBD1 (5 bases). V lost 6 bases and J lost 3, with 15 bases in between. Germline V gives CDR1 SQVTM, CDR2 ANQGSEA. This CDR3 is built from 13 residues. Written as DNA, the CDR3 is TGCAGCGTCCTCCGAGACAGAGACTACGAGCAGTACTTC. This gives the protein CSVLRDRDYEQYF.

This clonotype is labeled medium-sized (0.01 to 0.1%). In DNA, the CDR3 is TGCGCCAGCAGTAGCTCCATCGGCTCCTACGAGCAGTACTTC. It codes for CASSSSIGSYEQYF. The chain has TRBV10-2 and TRBJ2-7, with unresolved D. The length of the CDR3 is 14 residues. The V gene's germline CDR1 is WSHSY and CDR2 SAAADI. V lost 5 bases and J 0 bases, leaving 11 bases between the germline ends.

In this sample, this clonotype turned up a few times. Since a much larger clone is just one base distant, this may be a read error. This chain links TRBV29-1 with TRBJ2-4; D not certain. V was shortened by 3 bases and J by 10 bases, with 10 bases between the two germline ends. The CDR3 has 11 residues. Germline CDR1 is SQVTM and CDR2 is ANQGSEA. The CDR3 DNA follows: TGCAGCGTTGAGGATTCGGGTATTCAGTACTTC. This codes for CSVEDSGIQYF.

This clonotype showed up many times. The J gene is TRBJ1-2, the V gene TRBV6-6; tentative D call: TRBD1 (6 bases). Trimming shortened V by 6 bases and J by 6 bases, and 17 bases separated the two germline ends. The germline V gene has CDR1 MNHNY and CDR2 SVGAGI (reference sequence). CDR3 length: 14 amino acids. Here the CDR3 reads CASSPRPKGDGYTF. CDR3 DNA sequence: TGTGCCAGCAGCCCACGTCCTAAGGGGGATGGCTACACCTTC.

By frequency in the sample, this clonotype is medium-sized. The gene calls are TRBV7-2 and TRBJ2-2, with D perhaps assigned TRBD1 or TRBD2 (5 bases each). The V gene's germline CDR1 is SGHTA and CDR2 FQGNSA. V was pared by 5 bases and J by 4 bases, with 11 bases between. The CDR3 consists of 14 residues. CDR3 region: CASSPNGATGELFF. The CDR3 DNA reads TGTGCCAGCAGCCCTAACGGGGCCACCGGGGAGCTGTTTTTT.

By share of the sample, this clonotype is hyperexpanded (1% or more). The chain recombines TRBV2 with TRBJ2-1; TRBD2 matches at 8 bases. V was pared by 4 bases and J by 10 bases, with 9 bases of the junction left unmatched. The CDR3 length is 14 residues. Germline lookup yields CDR1 SNHLY and CDR2 FYNNEI. The DNA for the CDR3 is TGTGCCAGCAGTGCAGAAGCGGGGGCAAAGGAGCAGTTCTTC. Protein sequence: CASSAEAGAKEQFF.

This clonotype was picked up many times. The rearrangement joins TRBV7-8 to TRBJ2-5; D is perhaps TRBD1 (5 bases). The CDR3 spans 16 residues. Germline V gene data show CDR1 as SGHVS and CDR2 as FQNEAQ. Trimming took 3 bases from V and 4 from J, leaving 18 bases between them. This CDR3 reads CASSFGQGQGGETQYF. As DNA, the CDR3 is TGTGCCAGCAGCTTCGGACAAGGCCAGGGCGGAGAGACCCAGTACTTC.

Judged by abundance, this clonotype is medium-sized (0.01 to 0.1%). The V call is TRBV2, the J call TRBJ1-1; D call uncertain. V lost 8 bases and J lost 0, with 10 bases in between. The CDR3 spans 13 residues. The germline CDR1 and CDR2 sequences are SNHLY and FYNNEI. The CDR3 spells CASGADMNTEAFF. The CDR3 DNA follows: TGTGCCAGCGGTGCAGACATGAACACTGAAGCTTTCTTT.